This T cell receptor beta chain derives from a study of control samples from healthy donors and cancer patients. This CDR3 comprises 14 residues. Germline V CDR1 and CDR2: KGHSH, LQKENI. Trimming at V came to 5 bases and at J to 0 bases, leaving 3 bases not matched to a gene. Clones were sequenced by immunoSEQ multiplex PCR, and TCRdb holds only the in-frame ones, with some missing. The table lists about 100,000 clones, roughly nine tenths of them singletons, with roughly 18% in the top ten. Sequences were obtained from blood. This receptor was identified in a woman between 45 and 65 years old in good health. This chain uses TRBV18 with TRBJ2-5; 7 nucleotides line up with TRBD1. CDR3: CASSSTGYQETQYF. The DNA of the CDR3 is TGTGCCAGCTCATCGACAGGGTACCAAGAGACCCAGTACTTC.